One T cell receptor beta chain is described in this entry. Its target is not known. This sample was taken from a study of T cell responses to AZD1222 COVID-19 vaccine. The germline CDR1 and CDR2 sequences are GTSNPN and SVGIG (reference sequence). This CDR3 spans 15 amino acids. The germline V and J ends were trimmed by 1 base and 7 bases, with 14 bases remaining between them. Study-wide results and caveats: Spike-specific TCR breadth and depth went up after people got two AZD1222 doses.

Profiled with immunoSEQ multiplex PCR; TCRdb holds only in-frame clones, not every one. The table has around 130,000 clones, nearly 95% seen once; the top ten hold 0.85% to 0.95%. The origin of this receptor is an adult in good health. The specimen comprised peripheral blood, sampled on day 0 of AZD1222 vaccination. V gene TRBV30 combines with J gene TRBJ1-6, with D possibly matching TRBD1 (5 bases). CDR3 sequence: CAWSEPGRGNSPLHF. CDR3 sequence (DNA): TGTGCCTGGAGTGAACCGGGACGGGGAAATTCACCCCTCCACTTT. Complete variable domain (other parts from reference TRBV30 and TRBJ1-6): SQTIHQWPATLVQPVGSPLSLECTVEGTSNPNLYWYRQAAGRGLQLLFYSVGIGQISSEVPQNLSASRPQDRQFILSSKKLLLSDSGFYLCAWSEPGRGNSPLHFGNGTRLTVT.